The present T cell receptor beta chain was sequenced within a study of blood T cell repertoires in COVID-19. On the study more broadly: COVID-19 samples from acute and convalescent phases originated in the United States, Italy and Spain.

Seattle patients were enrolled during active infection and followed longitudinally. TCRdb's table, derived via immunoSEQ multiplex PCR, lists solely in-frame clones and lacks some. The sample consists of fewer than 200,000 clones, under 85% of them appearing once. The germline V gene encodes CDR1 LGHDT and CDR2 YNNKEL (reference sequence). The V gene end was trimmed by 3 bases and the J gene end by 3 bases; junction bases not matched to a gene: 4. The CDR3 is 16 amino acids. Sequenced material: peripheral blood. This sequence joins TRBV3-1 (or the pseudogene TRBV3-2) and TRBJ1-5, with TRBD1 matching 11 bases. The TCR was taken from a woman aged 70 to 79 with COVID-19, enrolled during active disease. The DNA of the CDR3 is TGTGCCAGCAGCCAGGGGACAGGGGGGGACAATCAGCCCCAGCATTTT. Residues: CASSQGTGGDNQPQHF.